This T cell receptor (beta chain) was identified in a study of vaccination and CD4 T cells after COVID-19. Cultured CD4+ T-cell DNA underwent Oncomine TCR Beta short-read sequencing. In TCRdb, the PCR reads were re-called with MiXCR into one record per CDR3 protein. The table has roughly 4,200 distinct CDR3 sequences, roughly 20% seen once. The germline V and J ends were trimmed by 6 bases and 3 bases, with 15 bases remaining between them. The CDR3 extends over 15 amino acids. Germline CDR1 reads MNHNS; CDR2 reads SASEGT. Judged by abundance, this clonotype is medium-sized. The antigen is unknown. Treatment described: roughly ten-day PBMC culture with coronavirus spike peptide pools or control peptides (ViraFEST assay). Convalescent patients tested SARS-CoV-2 PCR positive from March to December 2020, before Alpha, Beta and Delta emerged. Per-well cultures of some 2 million PBMCs received around 9.9 IU/ml IL-2 and 9 to 10 ug/ml peptide pools.

J is TRBJ1-5 and V is TRBV6-1; TRBD1 might be the D (5 bases). This clonotype originated in a human donor who had recovered from COVID-19. The specimen sequenced was CD4+ T cells from blood, cultured in vitro. CDR3 DNA sequence: TGTGCCAGCAGCGGTGGGCAGGGTTACAATCAGCCCCAGCATTTT. Protein product: CASSGGQGYNQPQHF.